The rows below give T cell receptor beta chains drawn from one sample of a study of multiple sclerosis patients with progressive multifocal leukoencephalopathy. TCRdb's copy holds only in-frame clones and misses some; the assay was immunoSEQ multiplex PCR. The table has over 25,000 clones, over 85% seen once; the top ten hold approximately 1.6%. The sample here was PBMCs, taken from a patient treated with natalizumab. These receptors came from a human donor with multiple sclerosis. CDR3s include the opening cysteine and the closing phenylalanine or tryptophan. The order of the fields is clone size, V gene, CDR3 protein. Clone size, where shown, is once, few, many, or a class for clones that have expanded.

>.|TRBV13
CASSLTGTGYSPLHF
>few|TRBV6-1
CASSEASGSSYEQYF
>.|TRBV4-2
CASSQGGGAGRNEQYF
>.|TRBV4-1
CASSQGGSDSGGYTF
>.|TRBV27
CASSSPRDKVHGYTF
>.|TRBV15
CATSRTRGQAGYEQYF
>few|TRBV6-5
CASSYRDRVGYGYTF
>.|TRBV25-1
CASSVRERAEAFF
>.|TRBV7-6
CASSPDSLNTEAFF
>.|TRBV7-9
CASSLASSRRGDEQFF
>.|TRBV5-1
CASSLGTQGADTQYF
>few|TRBV7-3
CASSSQGTDTQYF
>.|TRBV6-1
CASSLGFYTF
>.|TRBV28
CASSLSSGLAGAYEQYF
>.|TRBV15
CATSMSGDSSYEQYF
>.|TRBV11-2
CASSDLGASRKTSGYTF
>.|TRBV28
CASSLMVSSYTEAFF
>.|TRBV7-2
CASSSQGPVYGYTF
>.|TRBV30
CAWSVQGPFF
>.|TRBV10-1
CASSEDVTGREQYF
>.|TRBV15
CATSREQGQRNQPQHF
>few|TRBV2
CASSSPPGGRGGDTGELFF
>once|TRBV30
CAWSPRLAKGEQFF
>.|TRBV18
CASSPPGRSSYNEQFF
>.|TRBV29-1
CSVGDGPYEQYF